These T cell receptor beta chains were read from a single sample in a study of OX40 agonist ivuxolimab in advanced cancers. Sequencing was performed with immunoSEQ multiplex PCR; in TCRdb, only in-frame clones are kept and a portion is missing. The data hold approximately 6,000 clones, with around 84% observed a single time. The specimen comprised CD4+ or CD8+ T cells sorted from blood, sampled in a trial of the OX40 agonist ivuxolimab. The receptors come from an adult with an advanced solid tumor such as melanoma, head and neck, liver or kidney cancer. Both conserved end residues are part of each CDR3. D genes are given only for firm matches. The size entry is marked missing in some rows and otherwise reads once, few, many or a size class.

v_gene: TRBV28; abundance: .; j_gene: TRBJ1-3; d_gene: .; CDR3aa: CASSRPIRSGNTIYF; CDR3nt: TGTGCCAGCAGTCGACCGATTAGGTCTGGAAACACCATATATTTT
v_gene: TRBV9; abundance: .; j_gene: TRBJ2-5; d_gene: .; CDR3aa: CASSVGGTPLGLWGQETQYF; CDR3nt: TGTGCCAGCAGCGTAGGGGGGACTCCACTAGGATTATGGGGGCAAGAGACCCAGTACTTC
v_gene: TRBV6-5; abundance: .; j_gene: TRBJ2-2; d_gene: .; CDR3aa: CASSYSGADTGELFF; CDR3nt: TGTGCCAGCAGTTACTCAGGGGCGGACACCGGGGAGCTGTTTTTT
v_gene: TRBV5-4; abundance: .; j_gene: TRBJ1-4; d_gene: .; CDR3aa: CASSLVDSRGSGNEKLFF; CDR3nt: TGTGCCAGCAGCTTGGTGGACAGCCGAGGGAGTGGTAATGAAAAACTGTTTTTT
v_gene: TRBV19; abundance: .; j_gene: TRBJ2-1; d_gene: .; CDR3aa: CASSLGVVQFF; CDR3nt: TGTGCCAGTAGTCTAGGAGTGGTGCAGTTCTTC
v_gene: TRBV7-3; abundance: .; j_gene: TRBJ2-1; d_gene: .; CDR3aa: CASSLVRGTYNEQFF; CDR3nt: TGTGCCAGCAGCTTAGTGCGAGGGACCTACAATGAGCAGTTCTTC
v_gene: TRBV7-9; abundance: .; j_gene: TRBJ2-7; d_gene: TRBD1; CDR3aa: CASSSDRFNEQYF; CDR3nt: TGTGCCAGCAGCTCGGACAGGTTCAACGAGCAGTACTTC
v_gene: TRBV28; abundance: once; j_gene: TRBJ2-6; d_gene: .; CDR3aa: CASTKGTTPGANVLTF; CDR3nt: TGTGCCAGCACGAAGGGGACAACCCCTGGGGCCAACGTCCTGACTTTC
v_gene: TRBV7-6; abundance: .; j_gene: TRBJ2-3; d_gene: TRBD1; CDR3aa: CASSSRTGEGTDQYF; CDR3nt: TGTGCCAGCAGCTCCAGGACAGGGGAGGGAACAGATCAGTATTTT
v_gene: TRBV27; abundance: .; j_gene: TRBJ2-1; d_gene: TRBD2; CDR3aa: CASSLGRGAGNEQFF; CDR3nt: TGTGCCAGCAGTTTAGGGCGGGGAGCGGGGAATGAGCAGTTCTTC
v_gene: TRBV9; abundance: .; j_gene: TRBJ2-7; d_gene: .; CDR3aa: CASSSSSGGASAEQYF; CDR3nt: TGTGCCAGCAGCTCCTCCAGCGGTGGGGCTAGCGCCGAGCAGTACTTC
v_gene: TRBV7-3; abundance: .; j_gene: TRBJ1-1; d_gene: .; CDR3aa: CASSPWGGSTEAFF; CDR3nt: TGTGCCAGCAGCCCCTGGGGGGGTTCGACTGAAGCTTTCTTT
v_gene: TRBV27; abundance: .; j_gene: TRBJ2-7; d_gene: .; CDR3aa: CASSLSLPPARPYEQYF; CDR3nt: TGTGCCAGCAGTTTATCCCTACCCCCCGCCCGACCCTACGAGCAGTACTTC
v_gene: TRBV7-9; abundance: .; j_gene: TRBJ2-4; d_gene: .; CDR3aa: CASSFGEVQYF; CDR3nt: TGTGCCAGCAGCTTTGGGGAGGTACAGTACTTC
v_gene: TRBV9; abundance: .; j_gene: TRBJ2-7; d_gene: TRBD2; CDR3aa: CASSPGLVNSYEQYF; CDR3nt: TGTGCCAGCAGTCCAGGACTAGTCAACTCCTACGAGCAGTACTTC
v_gene: TRBV19; abundance: .; j_gene: TRBJ2-1; d_gene: TRBD2; CDR3aa: CASSVAGANEQFF; CDR3nt: TGTGCCAGTAGTGTAGCGGGGGCCAATGAGCAGTTCTTC
v_gene: TRBV15; abundance: .; j_gene: TRBJ2-2; d_gene: .; CDR3aa: CATSGSMDPGPPNTGELFF; CDR3nt: TGTGCCACCAGCGGTTCAATGGACCCAGGCCCACCTAACACCGGGGAGCTGTTTTTT
v_gene: TRBV5-4; abundance: .; j_gene: TRBJ2-7; d_gene: TRBD1; CDR3aa: CASSLAGGLEQYF; CDR3nt: TGTGCCAGCAGCTTGGCAGGGGGCTTGGAGCAGTACTTC
v_gene: TRBV14; abundance: .; j_gene: TRBJ2-7; d_gene: .; CDR3aa: CASSWGATAYEQYF; CDR3nt: TGTGCCAGCAGCTGGGGCGCTACCGCCTACGAGCAGTACTTC
v_gene: TRBV6-1; abundance: .; j_gene: TRBJ2-5; d_gene: .; CDR3aa: CATLVGWEQYF; CDR3nt: TGTGCCACCCTCGTGGGGTGGGAGCAGTACTTC
v_gene: TRBV6-6; abundance: .; j_gene: TRBJ1-5; d_gene: .; CDR3aa: CASRKNSNQPQHF; CDR3nt: TGTGCCAGCAGGAAGAATAGCAATCAGCCCCAGCATTTT
v_gene: TRBV13; abundance: .; j_gene: TRBJ2-3; d_gene: TRBD2; CDR3aa: CASRPESGSAQYF; CDR3nt: TGTGCCAGCAGGCCCGAGAGCGGGAGTGCGCAGTATTTT